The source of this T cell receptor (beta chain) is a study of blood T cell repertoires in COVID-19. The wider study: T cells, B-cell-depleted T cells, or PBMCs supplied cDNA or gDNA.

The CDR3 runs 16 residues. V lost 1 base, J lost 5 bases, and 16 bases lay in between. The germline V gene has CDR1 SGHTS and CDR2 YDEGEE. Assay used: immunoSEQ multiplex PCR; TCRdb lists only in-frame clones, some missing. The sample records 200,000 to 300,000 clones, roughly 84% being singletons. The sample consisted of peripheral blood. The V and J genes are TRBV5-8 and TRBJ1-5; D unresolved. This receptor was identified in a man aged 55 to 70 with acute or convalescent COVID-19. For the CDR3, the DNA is TGTGCCAGCAGCTTGCGCTTTTCCGTCGTAGATCAGCCCCAGCATTTT. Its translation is CASSLRFSVVDQPQHF.